This TCR beta chain originates from a study of T cells in Graves' hyperthyroidism and ophthalmopathy. As for the study in general: It was at initial diagnosis, before any treatment, that peripheral blood was collected.

In this sample, this clonotype turned up many times. Among the patients, aged 18 to 65, hyperthyroidism was newly diagnosed and had lasted under 2 months. The diagnoses drew upon clinical symptoms, serum thyroxine and TRAb, thyroid ultrasound and orbital computed tomography. The CDR3 consists of 16 residues. Germline assignment: CDR1 SEHNR and CDR2 FQNEAQ (reference sequence). Unmatched junction bases numbered 8, after V lost 3 bases and J lost 2 bases. TCR beta CDR3 region amplification was performed from RNA transcripts. First-round RT-PCR targeting the TCR CDR3 was performed with the HTBI primer set. In TCRdb, the multiplex PCR reads were re-called with MiXCR into one record per CDR3 protein. The sample records 650,000 to 700,000 distinct CDR3 sequences, 15% to 20% being singletons.

The chain carries TRBV7-9 and TRBJ2-7, with 9 bases aligning to TRBD1. The sequence derives from a man aged 45 to 65 with Graves' hyperthyroidism. The sequenced sample was blood. Here the CDR3 reads CASSFPGTGLTYEQYF. The CDR3 DNA reads TGTGCCAGCAGCTTTCCCGGGACAGGGCTCACCTACGAGCAGTACTTC.